The next 21 T cell receptor beta chains were all read from a single sample in a study of T cell responses to AZD1222 COVID-19 vaccine. Clones were read by immunoSEQ multiplex PCR, and TCRdb kept only the in-frame ones, dropping some. The profile shows about 130,000 clones, roughly 90% of them singletons. Specimen: peripheral blood, collected 28 days after the second AZD1222 dose. Receptor source: an adult who received the AZD1222 COVID-19 vaccine.

The CDR3 bases are TGTGCCAGCAGTGATAGGTACGAGCAGTACTTC. This codes for CASSDRYEQYF. This sequence joins TRBV6-1 and TRBJ2-7; D is unresolved. The CDR3 is 11 residues long. The germline V and J ends were trimmed by 3 bases and 4 bases, with 4 bases remaining between them. Germline V gene data show CDR1 as MNHNS and CDR2 as SASEGT.

The chain uses TRBV29-1 and TRBJ1-1, with D unclear. Germline CDR1 SQVTM, CDR2 ANQGSEA. Trimming took 7 bases from V and 2 from J, leaving 8 bases between them. The CDR3 is made up of 11 amino acids. CDR3 residues: CSAGRNTEAFF. In nucleotides, the CDR3 is TGCAGCGCCGGCCGTAACACTGAAGCTTTCTTT.

The chain has TRBV2 and TRBJ2-7; 8 bases align to TRBD1. With V trimmed by 6 bases and J by 1 base, 5 bases remained unmatched. The CDR3 loop spans 14 amino acids. Germline values: CDR1 SNHLY, CDR2 FYNNEI. Written as DNA, the CDR3 is TGTGCCAGCAGCGCTCGGGACAGGTCCTACGAGCAGTACTTC. Protein product: CASSARDRSYEQYF.

This rearrangement joins TRBV10-1 to TRBJ1-2; possible D gene TRBD1, 5 bases. Germline V gene data show CDR1 as WNHNN and CDR2 as SYGVQD (reference sequence). The CDR3 runs to 13 residues. Trimming shortened V by 8 bases and J by 3 bases, and 13 bases separated the two germline ends. The CDR3 here is CASGGPLDYGYTF. The CDR3 DNA follows: TGCGCCAGCGGGGGACCCCTCGACTATGGCTACACCTTC.

This clone was picked up one time. This rearrangement joins TRBV4-3 to TRBJ2-6, with D perhaps assigned TRBD1 or TRBD2 (5 bases each). The CDR3 runs to 17 residues. Germline V gene lookup returns CDR1 LGHNA and CDR2 YSLEER. Between the trimmed V and J ends, which lost 4 bases and 0 bases, there was a span of 13 bases. The CDR3: CASSRALGGSGANVLTF. CDR3 coding DNA: TGCGCCAGCAGCCGTGCACTTGGGGGCTCTGGGGCCAACGTCCTGACTTTC.

The rearrangement joins TRBV27 to TRBJ1-4; 9 bases are a match to TRBD1. Germline V gene data show CDR1 as MNHEY and CDR2 as SMNVEV (reference sequence). The CDR3 extends over 14 amino acids. With 6 bases clipped from V and 5 bases from J, the junction kept 4 bases outside the gene matches. CDR3 sequence reads: CASRAGTGNEKLFF. The CDR3, as DNA: TGTGCCAGCAGGGCCGGGACAGGGAATGAAAAACTGTTTTTT.

The CDR3 region is CASSTHRGNTEAFF. The CDR3 nucleotides are TGTGCCAGCAGCACCCACAGGGGTAACACTGAAGCTTTCTTT. V gene TRBV3-1 (or the pseudogene TRBV3-2) combines with J gene TRBJ1-1; 7 bases are shared with TRBD1. This CDR3 has 14 amino acids. CDR1 and CDR2 (germline): LGHDT, YNNKEL (reference sequence). After removal of 5 bases from V and 2 bases from J, the junction contained 5 bases not matched to a gene.

The J gene is TRBJ1-3, the V gene TRBV18, with D unresolved. This CDR3 has 17 residues. Germline V CDR1 and CDR2: KGHSH, LQKENI. Trimming took 6 bases from V and 2 from J, leaving 20 bases between them. In nucleotides, the CDR3 is TGTGCCAGCTCCCCCGGCATCCTTAAGGTGGCTGGAAACACCATATATTTT. Encoded protein: CASSPGILKVAGNTIYF.

V and J are TRBV18 and TRBJ2-7, with D perhaps given as TRBD1 or TRBD2 (6 bases each). The germline gives CDR1 KGHSH, CDR2 LQKENI. This CDR3 contains 13 residues. V was pared by 4 bases and J by 4 bases, with 11 bases between. CDR3 DNA sequence: TGTGCCAGCTCACTTCTAGGGGGGTACGAGCAGTACTTC. Its protein product is CASSLLGGYEQYF.

In regard to this clone: Given the absence of the conserved phenylalanine or tryptophan at the CDR3 end, a read error is likely. No DNA is shown, since the ends of the CDR3 on it are uncertain; the CDR3 is the one TCRdb lists. The chain has TRBV15 and TRBJ1-1. CDR1 and CDR2 (germline): LNHNV, YYDKDF (reference sequence). Including both end residues, the CDR3 is 13 amino acids long. CDR3 sequence: CATSAGREYKASY.

The count of this clone is one. V and J are TRBV18 and TRBJ1-1; no firm D call. CDR3 length: 14 residues. The V and J ends lost 2 bases and 1 base respectively, with 8 bases between them. Germline V gives CDR1 KGHSH, CDR2 LQKENI. CDR3 in DNA: TGTGCCAGCTCACCAGCAGGAAAGAACACTGAAGCTTTCTTT. Residues: CASSPAGKNTEAFF.

The rearrangement uses TRBV6-2 or TRBV6-3 and TRBJ2-1; D may be TRBD1 (6 bases). Trimming pared 2 bases from V and 11 bases from J, leaving 10 bases between. CDR3 length: 12 residues. Per the germline V gene, CDR1 is MNHEY and CDR2 is SVGEGT. For the CDR3, the DNA is TGTGCCAGCAGTTACCCTGACAGGAAGCAGTTCTTC. Translating gives CASSYPDRKQFF.

The V and J genes are TRBV6-1 and TRBJ2-3, with TRBD2 identical over 11 bases. CDR1 is MNHNS, CDR2 SASEGT, per germline. The J segment lost 5 bases and the V segment lost 3 bases, leaving 4 bases of the junction unmatched. The CDR3 covers 15 residues. CDR3 coding DNA: TGTGCCAGCAGTGATAGCGGGAGGGCCGGAGATACGCAGTATTTT. This sequence encodes CASSDSGRAGDTQYF.

The gene calls are TRBV5-5 and TRBJ1-1; 7 bases are shared with TRBD1. V shed 2 bases and J 10 bases; nucleotides not matched to a gene: 14. Germline CDR1 reads SGHKS; CDR2 reads YYEKEE (reference sequence). The CDR3 runs to 15 residues. The CDR3 region has the DNA TGTGCCAGCAGCTTTTTGACAGGGCTCAAAATGGTAGCTTTCTTT. This sequence encodes CASSFLTGLKMVAFF.

The V gene is TRBV3-1 (or the pseudogene TRBV3-2), the J gene TRBJ1-1; no clear D. V lost 1 base and J lost 7, with 7 bases in between. CDR1 is LGHDT, CDR2 YNNKEL, per germline (reference sequence). The CDR3 totals 12 residues. CDR3 protein: CASSQAQREAFF. DNA for the CDR3: TGTGCCAGCAGCCAAGCACAACGTGAAGCTTTCTTT.

The chain has TRBV6-2 or TRBV6-3 and TRBJ2-4; D call uncertain. Germline V lookup: CDR1 MNHEY, CDR2 SVGEGT. This CDR3 has 14 residues. The V and J ends lost 0 bases and 9 bases respectively, with 12 bases between them. In DNA form, the CDR3 reads TGTGCCAGCAGTTACTCGGGGTCTTTCGGCATTCAGTACTTC. Protein sequence: CASSYSGSFGIQYF.

The J gene is TRBJ1-1, the V gene TRBV19; TRBD1 agrees at 8 bases. The CDR3 length is 15 residues. The V gene's germline CDR1 is LNHDA and CDR2 SQIVND (reference sequence). Trimming at V came to 4 bases and at J to 1 base, leaving 5 bases not matched to a gene. CDR3 DNA: TGTGCCAGTAGTACGACAGGGGCCCAGAACACTGAAGCTTTCTTT. Its translation is CASSTTGAQNTEAFF.

The chain joins TRBV5-1 to TRBJ2-1, with D unclear. Germline lookup yields CDR1 SGHRS and CDR2 YFSETQ. V lost 3 bases and J lost 3, with 10 bases in between. This CDR3 spans 14 amino acids. The CDR3 protein is CASSSAGGYNEQFF. CDR3 bases: TGCGCCAGCAGCTCCGCTGGCGGCTACAATGAGCAGTTCTTC.

The chain combines TRBV6-2 or TRBV6-3 with TRBJ2-2, with 12 bases aligning to TRBD2. The V segment lost 6 bases and the J segment 6 bases; nucleotides outside the gene matches: 5. The CDR3 contains 15 residues. CDR1 is MNHEY and CDR2 is SVGEGT in the germline V gene. The CDR3: CASSPTSGSAGELFF. The DNA of the CDR3 is TGTGCCAGCAGCCCGACTAGCGGGAGCGCCGGGGAGCTGTTTTTT.

The chain combines TRBV19 with TRBJ1-2; weak D call: TRBD1 (5 bases). Germline CDR1 LNHDA, CDR2 SQIVND (reference sequence). The CDR3 extends over 15 amino acids. Trimming took 5 bases from V and 4 from J, leaving 17 bases between them. CDR3 DNA sequence: TGTGCCAGTAGTCTCCGTAGAGGGACGGGCTATGGCTACACCTTC. Translated: CASSLRRGTGYGYTF.

The chain couples TRBV7-9 to TRBJ1-1; 10 nucleotides line up with TRBD1. CDR1 and CDR2 from the germline V gene are SEHNR and FQNEAQ (reference sequence). The CDR3 runs 16 residues. V was pared by 2 bases and J by 3 bases, with 6 bases of the junction left unmatched. The CDR3 DNA sequence: TGTGCCAGCAGCTTACCACGGACAGGGGGGCACACTGAAGCTTTCTTT. Residues: CASSLPRTGGHTEAFF. The full variable domain, rest sourced from reference TRBV7-9 and TRBJ1-1, is DTGVSQNPRHKITKRGQNVTFRCDPISEHNRLYWYRQTLGQGPEFLTYFQNEAQLEKSRLLSDRFSAERPKGSFSTLEIQRTEQGDSAMYLCASSLPRTGGHTEAFFGQGTRLTVV.